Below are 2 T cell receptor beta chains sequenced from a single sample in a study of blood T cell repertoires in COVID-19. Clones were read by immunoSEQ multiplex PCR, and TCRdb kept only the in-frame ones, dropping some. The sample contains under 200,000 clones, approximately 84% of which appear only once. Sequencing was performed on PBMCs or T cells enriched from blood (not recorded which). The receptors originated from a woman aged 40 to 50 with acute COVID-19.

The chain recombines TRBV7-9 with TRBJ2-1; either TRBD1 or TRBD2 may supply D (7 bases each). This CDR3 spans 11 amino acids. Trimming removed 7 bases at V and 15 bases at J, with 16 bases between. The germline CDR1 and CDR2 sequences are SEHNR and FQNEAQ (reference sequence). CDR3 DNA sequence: TGTGCCAGCACCGGGGGGACAGTTCGGTTCTTC. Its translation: CASTGGTVRFF.

The CDR3 reads CASSHESTTTVDTQYF. The CDR3 region has the DNA TGTGCCAGCAGCCATGAAAGCACTACAACCGTAGATACGCAGTATTTT. This rearrangement joins TRBV4-2 to TRBJ2-3; D remains ambiguous. This CDR3 is built from 16 residues. The germline V and J ends were trimmed by 3 bases and 5 bases, with 18 bases remaining between them. Per germline, CDR1 LGHNA and CDR2 YNFKEQ.